This entry lists 5 T cell receptor beta chains sequenced from one sample in a study of human T cells and chemical hapten exposure. Time point given: patch test 2, 6 weeks after DPC sensitization. The sample's treatment: therapeutic diphenylcyclopropenone sensitization with weekly scalp DPC. TCRdb redid the calling of the RACE reads with MiXCR, one entry per CDR3 protein. The top ten hold under 7% of the sample, which has about 380,000 distinct CDR3 sequences, over 6% seen once. The sequencing here drew on whole blood, taken in connection with sensitization to the hapten diphenylcyclopropenone (DPC). The receptors stem from a woman aged 18-29 years with alopecia areata. Some clones in this sample may be carry-over from other donors' samples.

Comment on this clonotype: It may be a read error: a sequence one base away is much more abundant. This chain uses TRBV7-2 with TRBJ2-4; no definite D call. This CDR3 has 13 amino acids. Germline loops: CDR1 SGHTA, CDR2 FQGNSA. The CDR3, as DNA: TGTGCCAGCAGCCCCCCGGCCAAAAACATTCAGCACTTC. Translating gives CASSPPAKNIQHF.

This sequence joins TRBV5-1 and TRBJ2-1, with 7 bases that match TRBD2. The trim removed 1 base at V and 0 bases at J, leaving 4 bases unmatched. CDR3 size: 16 residues. CDR1 and CDR2 (germline): SGHRS, YFSETQ. CDR3 in amino acids: CASSLSAGSSYNEQFF. The CDR3 region has the DNA TGCGCCAGCAGCTTGTCAGCGGGGAGCTCCTACAATGAGCAGTTCTTC. The full variable domain, completed using reference TRBV5-1 and TRBJ2-1, is KAGVTQTPRYLIKTRGQQVTLSCSPISGHRSVSWYQQTPGQGLQFLFEYFSETQRNKGNFPGRFSGRQFSNSRSEMNVSTLELGDSALYLCASSLSAGSSYNEQFFGPGTRLTVL.

The V and J genes are TRBV5-1 and TRBJ2-3; D unresolved. The CDR3 length is 15 residues. CDR1 is SGHRS, CDR2 YFSETQ, per germline. V was clipped by 4 bases and J by 0 bases, with 12 bases between them. CDR3 sequence reads: CASSPVEPSTDTQYF. The CDR3 DNA is TGCGCCAGCAGCCCCGTGGAACCTAGCACAGATACGCAGTATTTT.

This clonotype was seen a handful of times. The chain recombines TRBV6-1 with TRBJ2-7, with 8 bases fitting TRBD2. V lost 9 bases and J lost 7; bases outside the gene matches: 17. Germline-derived CDR1 and CDR2 are MNHNS and SASEGT. CDR3 size: 15 residues. This chain's CDR3 is CARPAPAGASGEQYF. The CDR3 DNA follows: TGTGCCAGGCCTGCCCCAGCGGGGGCCTCCGGAGAGCAGTACTTC.

This clonotype was recorded many times. The chain uses TRBV28 and TRBJ1-2, with 7 bases lining up with TRBD1. In germline, CDR1 is MDHEN, CDR2 SYDVKM. The CDR3 covers 13 residues. Trimming took 2 bases from V and 3 from J; bases not matched to a gene: 0. CDR3 DNA: TGTGCCAGCAGTTTAACAGGGGACTATGGCTACACCTTC. Translating it yields CASSLTGDYGYTF.